The 25 T cell receptor beta chains reported below all come from one sample, sequenced in a study of PD-L1 blockade in urothelial cancer. This table comes from immunoSEQ multiplex PCR, and its TCRdb copy is limited to in-frame clones, with some not included. The sample has about 88,000 clones, approximately 90% seen once. Sequencing used PBMCs, obtained around atezolizumab (anti-PD-L1) treatment. These TCRs come from a man aged 55 to 70 with urothelial cancer.

The genes are TRBV10-1 and TRBJ2-3; perhaps TRBD2 as D (6 bases). This CDR3 region has 17 residues. Per the germline V gene, CDR1 is WNHNN and CDR2 is SYGVQD (reference sequence). With 5 bases removed from V and 0 bases from J, the gap between germline ends came to 18 bases. The CDR3 here is CASSPGIAEISTDTQYF. The CDR3, as DNA: TGCGCCAGCAGTCCCGGAATAGCGGAGATTAGCACAGATACGCAGTATTTT.

The chain joins TRBV7-9 to TRBJ1-2; 7 bases map to TRBD1. The CDR3 is made up of 15 amino acids. After removal of 1 base from V and 8 bases from J, the junction contained 10 bases not matched to a gene. The germline V gene has CDR1 SEHNR and CDR2 FQNEAQ (reference sequence). CDR3 sequence: CASSLDSTGIKGYTF. In DNA form, the CDR3 reads TGTGCCAGCAGCTTAGATTCGACAGGGATTAAAGGCTACACCTTC.

The chain joins TRBV11-2 to TRBJ1-4, with 8 positions matching TRBD1. CDR3 length: 15 residues. CDR1 is SGHAT and CDR2 is FQNNGV in the germline V gene. Trimming removed 4 bases from V and 3 bases from J; junction bases left unmatched: 4. CDR3 sequence (DNA): TGTGCCAGCAGCTCAACAGGGGGTTCTAATGAAAAACTGTTTTTT. Its translation: CASSSTGGSNEKLFF.

The chain combines TRBV2 with TRBJ1-2; possibly TRBD1 for D (6 bases). Germline V gene sequence: CDR1 SNHLY, CDR2 FYNNEI. The V gene lost 8 bases and the J gene lost 0 bases, with 13 bases spanning the gap. The CDR3 runs to 14 residues. The chain's CDR3 is CASAKQGPNYGYTF. In DNA, the CDR3 is TGTGCCAGCGCGAAACAGGGTCCTAACTATGGCTACACCTTC.

This clone has just one count. The chain links TRBV5-4 to TRBJ2-1, with 10 bases lining up with TRBD2. After removal of 4 bases from V and 8 bases from J, the junction contained 12 bases not matched to a gene. The germline gives CDR1 SGHNT, CDR2 YYREEE (reference sequence). The CDR3 sequence is 16 residues long. CDR3: CASSAFSSGGGDEQFF. The CDR3 nucleotides are TGTGCCAGCAGCGCCTTTTCGAGCGGGGGGGGTGATGAGCAGTTCTTC.

V gene TRBV9 combines with J gene TRBJ1-2; D gene unclear. CDR3 length: 14 amino acids. V lost 0 bases and J lost 1, with 7 bases in between. Germline assignment: CDR1 SGDLS and CDR2 YYNGEE. CDR3 region: CASSVATSNYGYTF. The DNA of the CDR3 is TGTGCCAGCAGCGTAGCTACGAGTAACTATGGCTACACCTTC.

This chain links TRBV20-1 with TRBJ2-5; D not certain. Germline V gives CDR1 DFQATT, CDR2 SNEGSKA (reference sequence). Trimming pared 3 bases from V and 4 bases from J, leaving 6 bases between. CDR3 length: 11 residues. The CDR3 here is CSARLGETQYF. CDR3 DNA sequence: TGCAGTGCTAGGCTAGGAGAGACCCAGTACTTC.

The CDR3 bases are TGTGCCAGCAGCTCCGGGACTGTCGCCGGGGAGCTGTTTTTT. Residues: CASSSGTVAGELFF. The V gene is TRBV7-9, the J gene TRBJ2-2, with D possibly TRBD2 on 6 matching bases. CDR3 length: 14 amino acids. Germline lookup yields CDR1 SEHNR and CDR2 FQNEAQ (reference sequence). Trimming removed 4 bases at V and 6 bases at J, with 12 bases between.

The V call is TRBV9, the J call TRBJ2-1; 8 bases map to TRBD2. The V segment lost 2 bases and the J segment 0 bases; nucleotides outside the gene matches: 1. CDR3 length equals 15 residues. The germline V gene has CDR1 SGDLS and CDR2 YYNGEE. CDR3 region: CASSVAGGSYNEQFF. DNA for the CDR3: TGTGCCAGCAGCGTCGCGGGGGGCTCCTACAATGAGCAGTTCTTC.

This clone appeared once. The chain is built from TRBV4-1 and TRBJ2-1; unclear D gene. V lost 1 base and J 2 bases, leaving 6 bases between the germline ends. The CDR3 contains 14 residues. The germline V gene encodes CDR1 MGHRA and CDR2 YSYEKL. CDR3 bases: TGCGCCAGCAGCCAAGGGCTCACCTACAATGAGCAGTTCTTC. Translation gives CASSQGLTYNEQFF.

Here the CDR3 reads CASSLISTGIGGKPEAFF. The CDR3 DNA reads as TGCGCCAGCAGCTTGATTTCGACAGGAATAGGGGGCAAACCTGAAGCTTTCTTT. This chain connects TRBV5-1 to TRBJ1-1, with 7 bases lining up with TRBD1. Losses at the gene ends were 1 base for V and 6 bases for J; bases not matched to a gene: 18. The CDR3 has 18 residues. Germline assignment: CDR1 SGHRS and CDR2 YFSETQ.

J is TRBJ2-5 and V is TRBV4-3; 9 positions match TRBD2. The ends lost 0 bases at V and 4 bases at J; junction bases unmatched: 12. The germline V gene has CDR1 LGHNA and CDR2 YSLEER. The CDR3 consists of 18 residues. CDR3 coding DNA: TGCGCCAGCAGCCAAGACGGCGTAGGGACTAGCTTAGGAGAGACCCAGTACTTC. Residues: CASSQDGVGTSLGETQYF.

In DNA, the CDR3 is TGCGCCAGCAGCCCTAACGCAGGGGGTACAGATACGCAGTATTTT. Its protein is CASSPNAGGTDTQYF. This chain connects TRBV5-1 to TRBJ2-3; 7 nucleotides align to TRBD1. With 4 bases clipped from V and 3 bases from J, the junction kept 8 bases outside the gene matches. CDR3 length: 15 amino acids. CDR1 is SGHRS and CDR2 is YFSETQ in the germline V gene. Full variable domain (missing parts from reference TRBV5-1 and TRBJ2-3): KAGVTQTPRYLIKTRGQQVTLSCSPISGHRSVSWYQQTPGQGLQFLFEYFSETQRNKGNFPGRFSGRQFSNSRSEMNVSTLELGDSALYLCASSPNAGGTDTQYFGPGTRLTVL.

The chain recombines TRBV7-9 with TRBJ2-7; weak D call: TRBD2 (6 bases). Between the trimmed V and J ends, which lost 5 bases and 1 base, there was a span of 12 bases. There are 14 residues in the CDR3. The germline V gene has CDR1 SEHNR and CDR2 FQNEAQ (reference sequence). The CDR3 reads CASSRDGSSYEQYF. The CDR3 nucleotides are TGTGCCAGCAGCCGGGACGGGAGTTCCTACGAGCAGTACTTC. Filled out from reference TRBV7-9 and TRBJ2-7, the complete variable domain reads DTGVSQNPRHKITKRGQNVTFRCDPISEHNRLYWYRQTLGQGPEFLTYFQNEAQLEKSRLLSDRFSAERPKGSFSTLEIQRTEQGDSAMYLCASSRDGSSYEQYFGPGTRLTVT.

This clone was seen once. V and J are TRBV19 and TRBJ2-5; TRBD1 matches 12 bases. J was trimmed by 5 bases and V by 1 base; bases with no gene match: 5. This CDR3 region has 16 residues. The germline gives CDR1 LNHDA, CDR2 SQIVND (reference sequence). DNA for the CDR3: TGTGCCAGTAGTATAGGGGGGACAGGGGGCGCGGAGACCCAGTACTTC. It translates to CASSIGGTGGAETQYF.

This rearrangement joins TRBV10-3 to TRBJ1-3, with D perhaps TRBD1 (5 bases). Trimming removed 4 bases at V and 0 bases at J, with 10 bases between. The germline gives CDR1 ENHRY, CDR2 SYGVKD. This CDR3 spans 15 amino acids. The CDR3: CAISGHGASGNTIYF. The DNA of the CDR3 is TGTGCCATCAGTGGACATGGGGCCTCTGGAAACACCATATATTTT.

The chain couples TRBV18 to TRBJ1-4, with 7 bases that match TRBD1. The CDR3 extends over 17 amino acids. In germline, CDR1 is KGHSH, CDR2 LQKENI. V lost 2 bases to trimming and J lost 8 bases; unmatched junction nucleotides: 14. CDR3 in amino acids: CASSPYPLGTVGEKLFF. The DNA of the CDR3 is TGTGCCAGCTCACCATACCCCCTGGGGACAGTAGGAGAAAAACTGTTTTTT.

The chain recombines TRBV30 with TRBJ2-7, with 7 bases matching TRBD2. Unmatched junction bases numbered 8, after V lost 2 bases and J lost 4 bases. CDR1 GTSNPN and CDR2 SVGIG come from the germline V gene (reference sequence). The CDR3 covers 14 residues. The CDR3 spells CAWSRGGVKYEQYF. The CDR3 coding sequence is TGTGCCTGGAGTAGGGGAGGGGTGAAATACGAGCAGTACTTC. Full variable domain (missing parts from reference TRBV30 and TRBJ2-7): SQTIHQWPATLVQPVGSPLSLECTVEGTSNPNLYWYRQAAGRGLQLLFYSVGIGQISSEVPQNLSASRPQDRQFILSSKKLLLSDSGFYLCAWSRGGVKYEQYFGPGTRLTVT.

The chain couples TRBV19 to TRBJ1-3; no clear D gene. From germline, CDR1 is LNHDA and CDR2 SQIVND (reference sequence). Trimming stripped 3 bases from V and 0 bases from J, with 6 bases between. The CDR3 is 14 amino acids. CDR3 DNA sequence: TGTGCCAGTAGTATGGACTTCTCTGGAAACACCATATATTTT. Translating it yields CASSMDFSGNTIYF. Supplemented by reference TRBV19 and TRBJ1-3, the full variable domain reads DGGITQSPKYLFRKEGQNVTLSCEQNLNHDAMYWYRQDPGQGLRLIYYSQIVNDFQKGDIAEGYSVSREKKESFPLTVTSAQKNPTAFYLCASSMDFSGNTIYFGEGSWLTVV.

The chain joins TRBV20-1 to TRBJ2-7; D gene uncertain. CDR3 size: 11 residues. Germline loops: CDR1 DFQATT, CDR2 SNEGSKA (reference sequence). V dropped 5 bases and J dropped 3 bases, with 8 bases sitting between them. CDR3 coding DNA: TGCAGTGCTGGGCAATACTACGAGCAGTACTTC. Protein sequence: CSAGQYYEQYF.

The genes are TRBV5-6 and TRBJ1-4; TRBD1 matches 8 bases. The germline CDR1 and CDR2 sequences are SGHDT and YYEEEE. The CDR3 totals 17 residues. The ends lost 0 bases at V and 7 bases at J; junction bases unmatched: 11. The CDR3 loop is CASSLAFGQGGSEKLFF. The CDR3 coding sequence is TGTGCCAGCAGCTTGGCTTTTGGACAGGGAGGAAGTGAAAAACTGTTTTTT.

The genes are TRBV2 and TRBJ2-7; 13 bases line up with TRBD2. The trim removed 0 bases at V and 4 bases at J, leaving 6 bases unmatched. This CDR3 comprises 17 residues. Germline loops: CDR1 SNHLY, CDR2 FYNNEI. In DNA form, the CDR3 reads TGTGCCAGCAGTGAAGCGAGGACTAGCGGGGGACTTTACGAGCAGTACTTC. The encoded protein is CASSEARTSGGLYEQYF. Full variable domain (missing parts from reference TRBV2 and TRBJ2-7): EPEVTQTPSHQVTQMGQEVILRCVPISNHLYFYWYRQILGQKVEFLVSFYNNEISEKSEIFDDQFSVERPDGSNFTLKIRSTKLEDSAMYFCASSEARTSGGLYEQYFGPGTRLTVT.

The CDR3 DNA follows: TGTGCCAGCTCGAGCGGGAGGGGCCTAGCCAAAAACATTCAGTACTTC. This gives the protein CASSSGRGLAKNIQYF. The rearrangement uses TRBV6-6 and TRBJ2-4; TRBD2 matches at 10 bases. V gave up 8 bases and J gave up 0 bases; unmatched junction bases: 7. Germline assignment: CDR1 MNHNY and CDR2 SVGAGI (reference sequence). This CDR3 is 16 amino acids long.

This chain links TRBV7-2 with TRBJ1-1, with TRBD1 as a possible D gene (5 bases). This CDR3 comprises 16 residues. Looked up from germline, CDR1 is SGHTA and CDR2 is FQGNSA. V gave up 1 base and J gave up 6 bases, with 18 bases separating them. The CDR3 coding sequence is TGTGCCAGCAGCTTAGAGAGTGTTGGGGCGGCATCTGAAGCTTTCTTT. It translates to CASSLESVGAASEAFF.

The chain couples TRBV5-4 to TRBJ1-1, with D tentatively TRBD1 (5 bases). Trimming took off 4 bases at V and 2 bases at J, with 18 bases between the two ends. CDR3 size: 16 residues. In germline, CDR1 is SGHNT, CDR2 YYREEE (reference sequence). The DNA of the CDR3 is TGTGCCAGCAGCCCGACCGGGGGGGGAGAAAACACTGAAGCTTTCTTT. This gives the protein CASSPTGGGENTEAFF.